In this sample, the clone carrying this TCR beta chain turned up many times. What it recognizes is unknown. These data originate in a study of beta chain features in type 1 diabetes. Regarding the study as a whole: Type 1 diabetes patients had moderately but significantly shorter TCRB CDR3s in all four CD4+ subsets.

The CDR3 is 16 residues long. Per the germline V gene, CDR1 is SGDLS and CDR2 is YYNGEE. V gave up 2 bases and J gave up 4 bases; unmatched junction bases: 4. The entirety of the isolated RNA underwent reverse transcription, so expressed TCRB transcripts were sequenced. Assay: immunoSEQ multiplex PCR; the TCRdb copy retains only in-frame clones and omits some. The sample has under 150,000 clones, roughly a sixth seen once. Sequencing was done on a sample of central memory CD4+ T cells from blood. The receptor's source is a man aged 18-30 years with type 1 diabetes. This sequence joins TRBV9 and TRBJ2-1; TRBD2 aligns across 12 bases. CDR3: CASSVLAGGLYNEQFF. DNA for the CDR3: TGTGCCAGCAGCGTTCTAGCGGGAGGGCTTTACAATGAGCAGTTCTTC.